A single sample is the source of the 27 T cell receptor beta chains below, sequenced in a study of T cell responses to AZD1222 COVID-19 vaccine. TCRdb's copy holds only in-frame clones and misses some; the assay was immunoSEQ multiplex PCR. The table lists some 63,000 clones, 65% to 90% of them singletons. The sample consisted of peripheral blood, taken on day 0 of AZD1222 vaccination. All receptors derive from an adult in good health.

The J gene is TRBJ1-5, the V gene TRBV10-3, with no clear D. V was shortened by 2 bases and J by 6 bases, with 8 bases between the two germline ends. Germline assignment: CDR1 ENHRY and CDR2 SYGVKD. This CDR3 region has 13 residues. CDR3: CAISEAGSQPQHF. For the CDR3, the DNA is TGTGCCATCAGTGAGGCAGGTTCTCAGCCCCAGCATTTT.

The chain joins TRBV3-1 (or the pseudogene TRBV3-2) to TRBJ2-5; 11 bases are a match to TRBD2. CDR1 LGHDT and CDR2 YNNKEL come from the germline V gene (reference sequence). After removal of 3 bases from V and 5 bases from J, the junction contained 5 bases not matched to a gene. CDR3 size: 15 residues. The CDR3 DNA reads as TGTGCCAGCAGCCATAGCGGGAGGGCCGGGGAGACCCAGTACTTC. It encodes CASSHSGRAGETQYF.

The V call is TRBV6-5, the J call TRBJ1-1; maybe TRBD1 (6 bases). Germline CDR1 and CDR2: MNHEY and SVGAGI. This CDR3 spans 14 amino acids. Trimming removed 2 bases at V and 4 bases at J, with 11 bases between. The CDR3 sequence: CASSYGGRFTEAFF. The CDR3 DNA reads as TGTGCCAGCAGTTACGGGGGGCGCTTCACTGAAGCTTTCTTT.

The V and J genes are TRBV6-1 and TRBJ1-2; D possibly corresponds to TRBD1 (5 bases). This CDR3 has 15 residues. Trimming left V 3 bases short and J 2 bases short, with 13 bases between. CDR1 and CDR2 (germline): MNHNS, SASEGT. The CDR3 region has the DNA TGTGCCAGCAGTGAGGGCCAGGGCTTAAACTATGGCTACACCTTC. It specifies CASSEGQGLNYGYTF.

Comment on this clone: One end of the junction does not line up with germline, which may come from a read error. The chain combines TRBV4-1 with TRBJ2-1, with D possibly TRBD2 on 5 matching bases. The germline CDR1 and CDR2 sequences are MGHRA and YSYEKL. The CDR3 runs to 15 residues. The CDR3 region has the DNA TGCGCCAGCAGCCAAGTTCTCGGGTTGGGAACTTCCGGGGTCTTC. It is translated as CASSQVLGLGTSGVF.

V gene TRBV25-1 combines with J gene TRBJ1-3, with TRBD1 matching 7 bases. Germline CDR1 reads MGHDK; CDR2 reads SYGVNS. The CDR3 spans 13 residues. Trimming cost V 4 bases and J 5 bases; bases outside gene matches: 2. DNA of the CDR3: TGTGCCAGCAGTGGACAGGGAAGAAACACCATATATTTT. Translation: CASSGQGRNTIYF.

The chain joins TRBV28 to TRBJ2-7; D is unclear. Germline CDR1 MDHEN, CDR2 SYDVKM. There are 14 residues in the CDR3. V shed 1 base and J shed 1 base, with 8 bases lying between them. The DNA of the CDR3 is TGTGCCAGCAGTTTATATTCCCTATCCTACGAGCAGTACTTC. This codes for CASSLYSLSYEQYF.

This clone was seen only a few times. The rearrangement uses TRBV6-6 and TRBJ2-3; D might be TRBD1 (6 bases). The CDR3 covers 14 residues. Trimming stripped 5 bases from V and 4 bases from J, with 13 bases between. Germline assignment: CDR1 MNHNY and CDR2 SVGAGI (reference sequence). This chain's CDR3 is CASSNRVLSDTQYF. The CDR3 coding sequence is TGTGCCAGCAGTAACAGGGTCTTGTCAGATACGCAGTATTTT.

This clone was counted a single time. The V gene is TRBV6-2 or TRBV6-3, the J gene TRBJ1-2, with D perhaps TRBD1 (6 bases). The CDR3 is made up of 15 amino acids. Germline V gene sequence: CDR1 MNHEY, CDR2 SVGEGT. V was shortened by 5 bases and J by 3 bases, with 16 bases between the two germline ends. Here the CDR3 reads CASSLYNGGDYGYTF. The CDR3 bases are TGTGCCAGCAGTCTATATAACGGGGGCGACTATGGCTACACCTTC.

V and J are TRBV19 and TRBJ1-5, with a tentative D call TRBD1 (6 bases). The CDR3 length is 16 residues. Trimming cost V 5 bases and J 2 bases, with 16 bases left between them. Germline CDR1 LNHDA, CDR2 SQIVND (reference sequence). CDR3 residues: CASSGGGGAGNQPQHF. The CDR3 DNA follows: TGTGCCAGTAGTGGGGGCGGAGGAGCGGGCAATCAGCCCCAGCATTTT.

The genes are TRBV5-8 and TRBJ2-6, with no clear D. V lost 8 bases and J 0 bases, leaving 12 bases between the germline ends. The CDR3 totals 15 residues. Germline CDR1 reads SGHTS; CDR2 reads YDEGEE. Here the CDR3 DNA reads TGTGCCAGTTTTACGCGGACCTCTGGGGCCAACGTCCTGACTTTC. This sequence encodes CASFTRTSGANVLTF.

The rearrangement uses TRBV12-3 or TRBV12-4 and TRBJ2-5, with D perhaps matching TRBD1 (6 bases). V was clipped by 2 bases and J by 10 bases, with 14 bases between them. The length of the CDR3 is 13 residues. The CDR3 loop reads CASSLISRGGQYF. The CDR3, as DNA: TGTGCCAGCAGTTTAATCAGTCGAGGGGGCCAGTACTTC.

This clone was observed once. CDR3 sequence reads: CASSQDLGGSYNSPLHF. The DNA of the CDR3 is TGTGCCAGCAGCCAAGATCTTGGGGGCTCCTATAATTCACCCCTCCACTTT. The chain combines TRBV3-1 (or the pseudogene TRBV3-2) with TRBJ1-6; TRBD1 might be the D (5 bases). Trimming took off 0 bases at V and 0 bases at J, with 9 bases between the two ends. This CDR3 has 17 amino acids. Germline CDR1 and CDR2: LGHDT and YNNKEL (reference sequence).

This chain joins TRBV5-1 and TRBJ2-3; possible D gene TRBD1, 5 bases. Trimming shortened V by 1 base and J by 1 base, and 10 bases separated the two germline ends. The CDR3 loop spans 15 amino acids. Germline V gives CDR1 SGHRS, CDR2 YFSETQ. The CDR3 DNA reads TGCGCCAGCAGCTTGACAGGAACTGGCACAGATACGCAGTATTTT. This codes for CASSLTGTGTDTQYF.

The gene calls are TRBV2 and TRBJ1-2; no definite D call. This CDR3 contains 13 residues. The germline V gene has CDR1 SNHLY and CDR2 FYNNEI. Trimming took 11 bases from V and 5 from J, leaving 18 bases between them. Written as DNA, the CDR3 is TGTGCCGTCCGGGAAGGCATCTGGTATGGCTACACCTTC. Translated, it gives CAVREGIWYGYTF. The full variable domain, in which reference TRBV2 and TRBJ1-2 provide the parts outside the CDR3, is EPEVTQTPSHQVTQMGQEVILRCVPISNHLYFYWYRQILGQKVEFLVSFYNNEISEKSEIFDDQFSVERPDGSNFTLKIRSTKLEDSAMYFCAVREGIWYGYTFGSGTRLTVV.

This clone was counted between two and nine times. This chain uses TRBV20-1 with TRBJ2-1, with no clear D. The CDR3 is made up of 11 amino acids. From germline, CDR1 is DFQATT and CDR2 SNEGSKA (reference sequence). V shed 1 base and J shed 7 bases, with 5 bases lying between them. In DNA, the CDR3 is TGCAGTGCTAGAGTAGGGAATGAGCAGTTCTTC. Its translation: CSARVGNEQFF.

DNA for the CDR3: TGTGCCAGCAGCTTAAACGGGGGGAACATTCAGTACTTC. Translated, it gives CASSLNGGNIQYF. The gene calls are TRBV7-3 and TRBJ2-4, with 7 bases that match TRBD2. The ends lost 1 base at V and 7 bases at J; junction bases unmatched: 1. The germline gives CDR1 SGHTA, CDR2 FQGTGA. CDR3 size: 13 residues. Looking up the rest from reference TRBV7-3 and TRBJ2-4 gives the full variable domain: GAGVSQTPSNKVTEKGKYVELRCDPISGHTALYWYRQSLGQGPEFLIYFQGTGAADDSGLPNDRFFAVRPEGSVSTLKIQRTERGDSAVYLCASSLNGGNIQYFGAGTRLSVL.

This chain connects TRBV21-1 to TRBJ1-5; TRBD1 was called by the table and not checked on the DNA. TRBV21-1 is a pseudogene locus. CDR3 length: 16 amino acids. The CDR3 DNA is TGTGCCAGCAGCAAAGGTGAGACAGGGGGCAATCAGCCCCAGCATTTT. As protein: CASSKGETGGNQPQHF.

The chain joins TRBV9 to TRBJ1-3; D unclear. In germline, CDR1 is SGDLS, CDR2 YYNGEE. CDR3 length: 15 amino acids. The V gene lost 4 bases and the J gene lost 4 bases, with 15 bases spanning the gap. CDR3 amino acids: CASSPGSSGGNTIYF. CDR3 sequence (DNA): TGTGCCAGCAGCCCGGGAAGTTCAGGAGGAAACACCATATATTTT.

This clone was seen a single time. The rearrangement uses TRBV9 and TRBJ1-2; 9 bases are a match to TRBD1. Trimming removed 3 bases from V and 3 bases from J; junction bases left unmatched: 9. Looked up from germline, CDR1 is SGDLS and CDR2 is YYNGEE. The CDR3 consists of 16 residues. The DNA for the CDR3 is TGTGCCAGCAGCGGATGGACAGGGGTAGTTGACTATGGCTACACCTTC. This gives the protein CASSGWTGVVDYGYTF.

This chain links TRBV9 with TRBJ2-5; 7 nucleotides align to TRBD1. The CDR3 contains 16 residues. Germline V gives CDR1 SGDLS, CDR2 YYNGEE. V dropped 4 bases and J dropped 2; count of bases not matched to a gene: 11. The DNA of the CDR3 is TGTGCCAGCAGCCCAAGACAGGGACGGGGTCAAGAGACCCAGTACTTC. Protein: CASSPRQGRGQETQYF.

This chain uses TRBV28 with TRBJ2-5; TRBD1 matches at 7 bases. The V gene's germline CDR1 is MDHEN and CDR2 SYDVKM. The CDR3 covers 15 residues. V was clipped by 5 bases and J by 3 bases; unmatched bases: 9. In DNA, the CDR3 is TGTGCCAGCAGTACCCCCAAGACAGGGAAAGAGACCCAGTACTTC. It translates to CASSTPKTGKETQYF.

The chain has TRBV5-6 and TRBJ2-7, with D possibly TRBD2 on 7 matching bases. The CDR3 spans 14 residues. Trimming stripped 7 bases from V and 2 bases from J, with 16 bases between. Germline-derived CDR1 and CDR2 are SGHDT and YYEEEE. The CDR3 sequence: CASGRGAHPYEQYF. The CDR3 DNA is TGTGCCAGCGGCCGGGGGGCGCATCCCTACGAGCAGTACTTC.

The chain has TRBV18 and TRBJ1-3; 8 bases are a match to TRBD1. Germline V CDR1 and CDR2: KGHSH, LQKENI. The CDR3 length is 16 residues. The V segment lost 2 bases and the J segment 2 bases; nucleotides outside the gene matches: 5. The CDR3 region has the DNA TGTGCCAGCTCACCAGAGAGACAGGGGACTGGAAACACCATATATTTT. This encodes CASSPERQGTGNTIYF.

This chain links TRBV19 with TRBJ1-1; D gene ambiguous. Trimming removed 0 bases from V and 7 bases from J, with 15 bases in between. Germline values: CDR1 LNHDA, CDR2 SQIVND (reference sequence). The CDR3 spans 15 residues. This CDR3 is CASSIEDWAAREAFF. For the CDR3, the DNA is TGTGCCAGTAGTATAGAGGATTGGGCAGCACGTGAAGCTTTCTTT.

The chain combines TRBV7-9 with TRBJ2-4; 7 positions match TRBD1. The germline CDR1 and CDR2 sequences are SEHNR and FQNEAQ (reference sequence). V lost 5 bases to trimming and J lost 0 bases; unmatched junction nucleotides: 10. CDR3 length: 17 amino acids. The CDR3 DNA reads TGTGCCAGCAGCACCCGGGACAGTATACTAGCCAAAAACATTCAGTACTTC. This gives the protein CASSTRDSILAKNIQYF.

The gene calls are TRBV6-6 and TRBJ1-1; D is ambiguous. The CDR3 is 13 residues long. Germline V gives CDR1 MNHNY, CDR2 SVGAGI (reference sequence). Trimming left V 5 bases short and J 1 base short, with 8 bases between. CDR3 region: CASSGLGNTEAFF. The CDR3 region has the DNA TGTGCCAGCAGTGGACTGGGGAACACTGAAGCTTTCTTT.